This T cell receptor beta chain emerged from a study of shared clonotypes between healthy human individuals. As defined, naive CD8 cells were CD45RO-negative and positively selected for CCR7, with terminally differentiated effector memory CD45RA+ cells excluded. Trimming shortened V by 5 bases and J by 6 bases, and 19 bases separated the two germline ends. Germline CDR1 is SGHNT and CDR2 is YENEEA. This CDR3 spans 15 amino acids. Findings and limits, study-wide: Among donors, sharing of clonotypes was expected to be affected by sequencing depth. Compared with memory subsets, naive subsets generally had larger estimated richness.

A word on this clone: The antigen remains unidentified.

Under the authors' procedure: Junction-only sequences without quality scores came from ImmunoSEQ, so filtering differed. The method was immunoSEQ multiplex PCR; TCRdb's version includes in-frame clones alone and lacks a portion of them. The V and J calls and the clone size are those of that table, but D and trimming were determined from the DNA. The sample has about 2.1 million clones; about 92% are singletons. The V call is TRBV11-3, the J call TRBJ1-1, with D possibly TRBD1 on 6 matching bases. The sample taken for sequencing was naive CD8+ T cells from PBMCs. The source of this sequence is a man between 18 and 35 years old in good health. Some clones in this sample may be carry-over from other donors' samples. The CDR3 DNA reads TGTGCCAGCAGCCCCCGGACAGAAGGAAAAGCTGAAGCTTTCTTT. This codes for CASSPRTEGKAEAFF.